This T cell receptor beta chain was sequenced in a study of response to subunit inactivated influenza vaccine. The study, taken as a whole, reports: Authors suggested seasonal influenza vaccinations each recruit few new T cells.

CDR1 is SQVTM, CDR2 ANQGSEA, per germline. V was pared by 7 bases and J by 10 bases, with 19 bases between. CDR3 length equals 12 residues. TCRdb recomputed calls from the RT-PCR reads with MiXCR, one row per CDR3 protein. The sample shows about 520,000 distinct CDR3 sequences, 6.5% to 8% of them seen only once. Details on this clonotype: As yet, its antigen is unknown.

This material consisted of PBMCs from blood, taken around 25 months after vaccination. The chain joins TRBV29-1 to TRBJ1-1; perhaps TRBD1 as D (5 bases). The TCR comes from a man between 50 and 69 years old who received an inactivated influenza vaccine. Here the CDR3 DNA reads TGCAGCGGACAGTCCTCCGGGACCCCAGCTTTCTTT. Translated: CSGQSSGTPAFF.